A single TCR beta chain is shown here with its context. Germline V gene data show CDR1 as SGHTA and CDR2 as FQGNSA. The length of the CDR3 is 17 residues. V lost 1 base and J lost 6; bases outside the gene matches: 8. The table came from immunoSEQ multiplex PCR; TCRdb's copy has only in-frame clones and leaves some out. The sample lists 75,000 to 100,000 clones; around 82% were seen once. These data come from a study of blood T cell repertoires in COVID-19. The receptor was isolated from a man aged 45 to 65 with active or convalescent COVID-19. V gene TRBV7-2 combines with J gene TRBJ2-3; 12 bases map to TRBD1. The sequenced material came from peripheral blood. The CDR3 sequence: CASSLVGTGGVLDTQYF. CDR3 coding DNA: TGTGCCAGCAGCTTAGTGGGGACAGGGGGCGTTCTGGATACGCAGTATTTT.